The 21 T cell receptor beta chains below all came from one sample that was sequenced in a study of CD8+ T cells in alopecia areata. Following RNA extraction, reverse transcription yielded cDNA that acted as the sequencing template. TCRdb's copy holds only in-frame clones and misses some; the assay was immunoSEQ multiplex PCR. The table lists 200,000 to 250,000 clones, 64% of them singletons. Documented treatment: oral pan-JAK inhibitor, 5-10 mg twice daily. The sequencing used CD4+ T cells sorted from blood, collected at week 4, from a patient treated with tofacitinib. The source is a human donor with alopecia areata.

CDR3 in amino acids: CASSLIGPATEAFF. The CDR3 DNA reads TGTGCCAGCAGCCTCATCGGTCCCGCCACTGAAGCTTTCTTT. The chain links TRBV2 to TRBJ1-1; no firm D call. The CDR3 consists of 14 residues. Trimming stripped 6 bases from V and 4 bases from J, with 15 bases between. Germline CDR1 SNHLY, CDR2 FYNNEI.

This clone was counted a few times. The chain is built from TRBV7-2 and TRBJ1-2; 7 positions match TRBD1. The CDR3 extends over 13 amino acids. Germline V gives CDR1 SGHTA, CDR2 FQGNSA. Losses at the gene ends were 5 bases for V and 4 bases for J; bases not matched to a gene: 4. This chain's CDR3 is CASSATGSYGYTF. The CDR3 region has the DNA TGTGCCAGCAGCGCGACAGGGTCCTATGGCTACACCTTC.

The rearrangement uses TRBV5-1 and TRBJ2-5, with D possibly TRBD1 on 6 matching bases. V was trimmed by 0 bases and J by 2 bases, leaving 11 bases between them. CDR1 is SGHRS and CDR2 is YFSETQ in the germline V gene. CDR3 length: 15 amino acids. The CDR3 protein is CASSLGPGAQETQYF. In DNA form, the CDR3 reads TGCGCCAGCAGCTTGGGCCCAGGGGCGCAAGAGACCCAGTACTTC.

This rearrangement joins TRBV9 to TRBJ1-2, with D possibly being TRBD1 (6 bases). Looked up from germline, CDR1 is SGDLS and CDR2 is YYNGEE. The CDR3 has 15 residues. The V and J ends lost 6 bases and 7 bases respectively, with 22 bases between them. CDR3 in amino acids: CASNTGHSLGVGYTF. The CDR3 bases are TGTGCCAGCAACACGGGACATTCCCTCGGTGTTGGCTACACCTTC.

CDR3 sequence: CAIRAGDYEQYF. The CDR3 DNA is TGTGCCATCAGGGCCGGAGACTACGAGCAGTACTTC. The V call is TRBV10-3, the J call TRBJ2-7; no clear D gene. Per germline, CDR1 ENHRY and CDR2 SYGVKD. V dropped 6 bases and J dropped 3 bases, with 9 bases sitting between them. This CDR3 has 12 residues.

The gene calls are TRBV29-1 and TRBJ1-1, with 7 bases fitting TRBD1. V was clipped by 3 bases and J by 4 bases; unmatched bases: 8. CDR1 and CDR2 (germline): SQVTM, ANQGSEA. The CDR3 sequence is 14 residues long. For the CDR3, the DNA is TGCAGCGTTGAGATAGGGGGCGGGGGCACTGAAGCTTTCTTT. Translation gives CSVEIGGGGTEAFF.

This clone was observed a few times. The gene calls are TRBV29-1 and TRBJ1-1; the D gene is possibly TRBD1 (5 bases). The CDR3 is 13 amino acids. Germline loops: CDR1 SQVTM, CDR2 ANQGSEA. V gave up 4 bases and J gave up 1 base, with 10 bases separating them. DNA of the CDR3: TGCAGCGTTGCTAGGGGTGCGAACACTGAAGCTTTCTTT. Translation gives CSVARGANTEAFF. The full variable domain, with the rest looked up from reference TRBV29-1 and TRBJ1-1, is SAVISQKPSRDICQRGTSLTIQCQVDSQVTMMFWYRQQPGQSLTLIATANQGSEATYESGFVIDKFPISRPNLTFSTLTVSNMSPEDSSIYLCSVARGANTEAFFGQGTRLTVV.

This rearrangement joins TRBV5-1 to TRBJ2-1; D gene ambiguous. CDR3 size: 12 residues. V gave up 7 bases and J gave up 0 bases, with 5 bases separating them. The germline V gene has CDR1 SGHRS and CDR2 YFSETQ. The CDR3 nucleotides are TGCGCCAGCGGTAGCTCCTACAATGAGCAGTTCTTC. Translation gives CASGSSYNEQFF.

The chain is built from TRBV29-1 and TRBJ1-6; D not resolved. From germline, CDR1 is SQVTM and CDR2 ANQGSEA. V was clipped by 3 bases and J by 6 bases, with 9 bases between them. This CDR3 is 13 amino acids long. CDR3: CSVEEQPNSPLHF. DNA for the CDR3: TGCAGCGTTGAGGAACAGCCTAATTCACCCCTCCACTTT.

In its sample, this clone was seen a few times. The chain recombines TRBV30 with TRBJ1-1; tentative D call: TRBD1 (6 bases). Trimming took off 1 base at V and 3 bases at J, with 12 bases between the two ends. Germline V gene lookup returns CDR1 GTSNPN and CDR2 SVGIG (reference sequence). This CDR3 contains 14 residues. CDR3 residues: CAWSATGKHTEAFF. CDR3 coding DNA: TGTGCCTGGAGTGCTACAGGGAAGCACACTGAAGCTTTCTTT.

The chain couples TRBV6-5 to TRBJ2-7, with 8 nucleotides matching TRBD1. CDR1 is MNHEY and CDR2 is SVGAGI in the germline V gene. V was clipped by 10 bases and J by 5 bases; unmatched bases: 10. CDR3 length: 13 amino acids. The DNA for the CDR3 is TGTGCCACCCTGCGGCAGGGGGCTAACGAGCAGTACTTC. Its translation is CATLRQGANEQYF.

This clone came up a few times. This chain uses TRBV7-8 with TRBJ2-3; a weak D match, TRBD1 (6 bases). V dropped 2 bases and J dropped 2 bases, with 11 bases sitting between them. The CDR3 has 15 residues. Germline assignment: CDR1 SGHVS and CDR2 FQNEAQ. The CDR3 DNA follows: TGTGCCAGCAGCTTAAACAGGGACCTCACAGATACGCAGTATTTT. Amino acid sequence: CASSLNRDLTDTQYF.

The chain has TRBV30 and TRBJ2-7; D tentatively fits TRBD1 or TRBD2 (5 bases each). This CDR3 has 13 residues. Trimming pared 3 bases from V and 5 bases from J, leaving 14 bases between. The V gene's germline CDR1 is GTSNPN and CDR2 SVGIG (reference sequence). The CDR3 region is CAWSPGLGDEQYF. As DNA, the CDR3 is TGTGCCTGGAGCCCAGGGTTGGGGGACGAGCAGTACTTC.

CDR3 DNA sequence: TGTGCCTGGCTAGGACAGGCGGGGAGGAATGGCTACACCTTC. Translating it yields CAWLGQAGRNGYTF. This chain uses TRBV30 with TRBJ1-2, with 7 bases lining up with TRBD1. Trimming removed 5 bases from V and 6 bases from J; junction bases left unmatched: 12. There are 14 residues in the CDR3. CDR1 and CDR2 from the germline V gene are GTSNPN and SVGIG (reference sequence). Full variable domain (missing parts from reference TRBV30 and TRBJ1-2): SQTIHQWPATLVQPVGSPLSLECTVEGTSNPNLYWYRQAAGRGLQLLFYSVGIGQISSEVPQNLSASRPQDRQFILSSKKLLLSDSGFYLCAWLGQAGRNGYTFGSGTRLTVV.

The chain uses TRBV4-2 and TRBJ1-6; 12 positions match TRBD1. The V segment lost 0 bases and the J segment 10 bases; nucleotides outside the gene matches: 4. CDR3 length: 16 amino acids. CDR1 LGHNA and CDR2 YNFKEQ come from the germline V gene. CDR3 DNA sequence: TGTGCCAGCAGCCAAGAAGGGGGACAGGGGGCATCACCCCTCCACTTT. This translates into CASSQEGGQGASPLHF.

The chain links TRBV27 to TRBJ1-2, with a possible D match to TRBD1 (6 bases). Germline V CDR1 and CDR2: MNHEY, SMNVEV (reference sequence). The CDR3 contains 19 residues. V was pared by 6 bases and J by 3 bases, with 29 bases between. CDR3 in amino acids: CASRRLSVPGHEYDYGYTF. The CDR3 nucleotides read TGTGCCAGCAGGCGCCTATCTGTCCCGGGACACGAGTATGACTATGGCTACACCTTC.

V gene TRBV4-2 combines with J gene TRBJ2-7; tentatively, D is TRBD2 (5 bases). This CDR3 has 16 residues. The germline V gene encodes CDR1 LGHNA and CDR2 YNFKEQ. With 4 bases removed from V and 1 base from J, the gap between germline ends came to 17 bases. This CDR3 reads CASSRSSGGRSYEQYF. The CDR3 DNA reads TGTGCCAGCAGCCGTAGCTCAGGCGGGCGGTCCTACGAGCAGTACTTC.

V is TRBV7-2 and J is TRBJ2-5, with 7 bases lining up with TRBD2. The CDR3 is 13 residues long. Germline values: CDR1 SGHTA, CDR2 FQGNSA. V was pared by 5 bases and J by 1 base, with 1 base of the junction left unmatched. The CDR3 DNA sequence: TGTGCCAGCAGCCCGGGAGGCCAAGAGACCCAGTACTTC. This translates into CASSPGGQETQYF.

This rearrangement joins TRBV30 to TRBJ1-2; D unclear. V lost 3 bases, J lost 1 base, and 15 bases lay in between. This CDR3 is built from 15 residues. The germline gives CDR1 GTSNPN, CDR2 SVGIG (reference sequence). The CDR3 DNA follows: TGTGCCTGGAGCCGGACCGCAACTGGTAACTATGGCTACACCTTC. This encodes CAWSRTATGNYGYTF.

CDR3 nucleotide sequence: TGTGCCATGGGACAGTCCTACGAGCAGTACTTC. Translating gives CAMGQSYEQYF. The chain is built from TRBV10-3 and TRBJ2-7, with 7 bases aligning to TRBD1. Germline CDR1 ENHRY, CDR2 SYGVKD. This CDR3 comprises 11 residues. After removal of 9 bases from V and 1 base from J, the junction contained 0 bases not matched to a gene.

V is TRBV5-1 and J is TRBJ1-4; 8 nucleotides match TRBD1. V was clipped by 0 bases and J by 8 bases; unmatched bases: 3. In germline, CDR1 is SGHRS, CDR2 YFSETQ. This CDR3 region has 14 residues. The CDR3 DNA sequence: TGCGCCAGCAGCTTGGGACAGGGGAAGGAAAAACTGTTTTTT. Amino acids: CASSLGQGKEKLFF.